What follows describes a single T cell receptor beta chain. Looked up from germline, CDR1 is SGHNT and CDR2 is YYREEE (reference sequence). The CDR3 is 14 amino acids. This sample was taken from a study of blood T cells in healthy people across ages. A J-beta primer mix and a sample-barcoded 5' primer were used in a second PCR of about 7 to 12 cycles. With 12 random nucleotides, a template-switch adaptor tagged each individual cDNA molecule. TCRdb reprocessed the 5' RACE reads via MiXCR and lists one record per CDR3 protein. The sample contains around 2 million distinct CDR3 sequences, roughly 43% of which appear only once.

The TCR originated in a human donor in good health. Sequences were obtained from blood. V and J are TRBV5-4 and TRBJ2-4, with D perhaps matching TRBD2 (6 bases). The J call is in doubt because the DNA end fits TRBJ2-7 better. The CDR3, as DNA: TGTGCCAGCACCGGCGGAACAACTAGCACCGAGCAGTACTTC. This translates into CASTGGTTSTEQYF.